This T cell receptor (beta chain) was captured by sequencing in a study of neurological immune-mediated disorders. The cDNA was synthesized by 5'RACE incorporating 10-nucleotide random UMIs. Over 180 million TCR-beta sequences (from 15-18 subjects) were yielded by each sequencing run. TCRdb reprocessed the 5' RACE reads with MiXCR, giving one entry per CDR3 protein. The table records over 55,000 distinct CDR3 sequences, more than 8.5% of them present only once. As to time point: longitudinal time-point 1 (baseline). In its sample, this clonotype was seen many times. The sequenced sample consisted of PBMCs. The TCR was taken from a man aged 25 to 45 in good health.

CDR3 nucleotide sequence: TGTGCCAGCAGCCAATATCAGCCCCAGCATTTT. It specifies CASSQYQPQHF. The chain employs TRBV28 and TRBJ1-5; no reliable D call. Trimming took 6 bases from V and 5 from J, leaving 5 bases between them. The CDR3 runs to 11 residues. The germline V gene has CDR1 MDHEN and CDR2 SYDVKM.